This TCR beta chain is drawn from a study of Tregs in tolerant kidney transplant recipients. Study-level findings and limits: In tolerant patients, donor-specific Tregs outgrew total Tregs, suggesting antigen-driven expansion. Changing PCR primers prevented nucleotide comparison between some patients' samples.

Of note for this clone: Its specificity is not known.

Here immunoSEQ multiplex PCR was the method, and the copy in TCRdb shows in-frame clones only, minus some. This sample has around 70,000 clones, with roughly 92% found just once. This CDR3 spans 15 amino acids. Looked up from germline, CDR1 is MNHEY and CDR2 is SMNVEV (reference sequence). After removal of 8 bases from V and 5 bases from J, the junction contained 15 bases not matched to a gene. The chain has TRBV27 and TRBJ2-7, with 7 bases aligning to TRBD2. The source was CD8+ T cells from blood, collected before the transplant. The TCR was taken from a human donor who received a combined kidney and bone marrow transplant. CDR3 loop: CASAGGRGRTDEQYF. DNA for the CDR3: TGTGCCAGCGCAGGAGGACGCGGGAGAACGGACGAGCAGTACTTC.